The T cell receptor beta chain described here comes from a study of blood T cells in healthy people across ages. Points from the study as a whole: Expanded clonotype changes were possibly confounded by unknown donor CMV status. In long-lived donors, naive CD4+ cell counts and diversity exceeded those of aged donors. No conclusive comparison of naive versus antigen-experienced cells was possible with unsorted PBMCs.

The second PCR ran roughly 6 to 12 cycles with a sample-barcoded 5' primer and J-beta primers. Each cDNA molecule, via a template-switch adaptor with 12 random nucleotides, was tagged. TCRdb re-called the 5' RACE reads through MiXCR, storing one row per CDR3 protein. Among just under 750,000 distinct CDR3 sequences, about a fifth were seen once, and the ten largest hold about 22%. Germline values: CDR1 SNHLY, CDR2 FYNNEI. The CDR3 totals 12 residues. The ends were cut back, 9 bases at V and 1 base at J, with 7 bases in the middle. To note about this clonotype: Its antigen is not identified.

The sample comprised blood. The chain uses TRBV2 and TRBJ1-5; a possible D gene is TRBD1 (6 bases). The TCR comes from a man aged 65 to 85 in good health. CDR3 DNA sequence: TGTGCCAGTACAGGGAGCAATCAGCCCCAGCATTTT. This encodes CASTGSNQPQHF.